This T cell receptor beta chain was sequenced during a study of CD8 T cells in Susac syndrome. Study-wide results and caveats: A handful of Susac-specific public clones appeared in CD8+ TEMRA repertoires, and some 15 in total CD8+ repertoires.

Points on this clonotype: What it recognizes is unknown.

V was clipped by 3 bases and J by 5 bases; unmatched bases: 5. The CDR3 loop spans 14 amino acids. Germline V gene data show CDR1 as LGHDT and CDR2 as YNNKEL (reference sequence). It was with random hexamers that roughly 0.45 to 1 ug RNA was reverse transcribed. Multiplex PCR with immunoSEQ amplified the TCR beta CDR3 across 54 Vbeta and 13 Jbeta. From the immunoSEQ multiplex PCR reads, TCRdb called clonotypes with MiXCR, one entry per CDR3 protein. The sample contains around 170,000 distinct CDR3 sequences, roughly 94% of which appear only once. Sequenced sample: CD8+ T cells from PBMCs. The TCR originated in a human donor with Susac syndrome. The chain joins TRBV3-1 to TRBJ1-1; 8 bases are shared with TRBD1. CDR3 in amino acids: CASSQEGTGTEAFF. Written as DNA, the CDR3 is TGTGCCAGCAGCCAGGAAGGGACAGGAACTGAAGCTTTCTTT.